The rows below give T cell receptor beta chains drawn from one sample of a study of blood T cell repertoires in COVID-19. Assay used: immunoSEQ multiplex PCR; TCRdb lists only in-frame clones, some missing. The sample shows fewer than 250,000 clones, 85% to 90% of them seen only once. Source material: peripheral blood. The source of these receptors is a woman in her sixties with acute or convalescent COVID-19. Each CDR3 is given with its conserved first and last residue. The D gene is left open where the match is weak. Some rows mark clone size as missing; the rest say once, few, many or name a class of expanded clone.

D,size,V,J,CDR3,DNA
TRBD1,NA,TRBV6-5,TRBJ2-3,CASSPPTGPDTQYF,TGTGCCAGCAGTCCCCCGACAGGGCCAGATACGCAGTATTTT
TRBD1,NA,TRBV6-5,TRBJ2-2,CASSYPRQGGGELFF,TGTGCCAGCAGTTACCCGAGACAGGGCGGCGGGGAGCTGTTTTTT
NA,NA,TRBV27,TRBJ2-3,CASSLRFGLLVDTQYF,TGTGCCAGCAGTTTAAGGTTCGGACTATTAGTCGATACGCAGTATTTT
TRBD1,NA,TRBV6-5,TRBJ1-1,CASRLDGTANTEAFF,TGTGCCAGCAGGTTAGACGGGACAGCAAACACTGAAGCTTTCTTT
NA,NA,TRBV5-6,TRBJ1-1,CASSSLFRTVTEAFF,TGTGCCAGCAGCTCTCTTTTTCGGACAGTCACTGAAGCTTTCTTT
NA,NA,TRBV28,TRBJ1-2,CASSRTIQGGYGYTF,TGTGCCAGCAGCCGTACCATACAGGGCGGCTATGGCTACACCTTC
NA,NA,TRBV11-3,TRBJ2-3,CASSLVPYTDTQYF,TGTGCCAGCAGCTTAGTCCCCTACACAGATACGCAGTATTTT
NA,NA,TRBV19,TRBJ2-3,CASSIAGTDTQYF,TGTGCCAGTAGTATAGCGGGCACAGATACGCAGTATTTT
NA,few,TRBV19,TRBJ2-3,CASSIRLGLSTDTQYF,TGTGCCAGTAGTATTAGGCTAGGCCTAAGCACAGATACGCAGTATTTT
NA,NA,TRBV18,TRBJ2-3,CASSHTGQTSTDTQYF,TGTGCCAGCTCACACACAGGACAAACTAGCACAGATACGCAGTATTTT
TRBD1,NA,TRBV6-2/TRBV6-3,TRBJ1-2,CASSSGQLLRGYTF,TGTGCCAGCAGTTCGGGACAGCTTCTAAGGGGCTACACCTTC
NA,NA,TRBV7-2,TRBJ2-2,CASSLASLASGELFF,TGTGCCAGCAGCTTAGCTTCGCTAGCTAGCGGGGAGCTGTTTTTT
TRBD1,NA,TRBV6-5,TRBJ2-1,CASSYPRTGTNEQFF,TGTGCCAGCAGTTACCCAAGGACAGGGACTAATGAGCAGTTCTTC
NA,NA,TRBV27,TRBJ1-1,CASSLGGGSWNTEAFF,TGTGCCAGCAGTTTAGGGGGGGGGTCATGGAACACTGAAGCTTTCTTT
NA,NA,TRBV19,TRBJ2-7,CASSAGRSSYEQYF,TGTGCCAGTAGCGCGGGACGGAGCTCCTACGAGCAGTACTTC
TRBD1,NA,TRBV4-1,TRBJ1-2,CASSQVGQGGYGYTF,TGCGCCAGCAGCCAAGTGGGACAGGGAGGTTATGGCTACACCTTC
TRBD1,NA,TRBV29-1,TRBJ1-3,CSVGTGHPSGNTIYF,TGCAGCGTTGGGACAGGGCACCCCTCTGGAAACACCATATATTTT
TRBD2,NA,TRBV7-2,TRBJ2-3,CASSPRTSVPIF,TGTGCCAGCAGCCCCCGGACTAGCGTTCCTATTTTT
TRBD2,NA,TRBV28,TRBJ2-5,CASMAGVLVGTQYF,TGTGCCAGCATGGCGGGAGTGCTCGTGGGGACCCAGTACTTC
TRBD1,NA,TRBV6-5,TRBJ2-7,CASSSHDRAFGEQYF,TGTGCCAGCTCCTCTCATGACAGGGCCTTCGGCGAGCAGTACTTC
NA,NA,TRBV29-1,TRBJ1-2,CSVEEYRYGYTF,TGCAGCGTTGAAGAGTATCGCTATGGCTACACCTTC
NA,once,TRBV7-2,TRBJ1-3,CASSLWLSSGNTIYF,TGTGCCAGCAGCTTATGGCTCTCCTCTGGAAACACCATATATTTT
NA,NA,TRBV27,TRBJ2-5,CASSLVGSQETQYF,TGTGCCAGCAGTTTAGTTGGCTCCCAAGAGACCCAGTACTTC
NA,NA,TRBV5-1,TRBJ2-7,CASKKGGDFGEQYF,TGCGCCAGCAAAAAAGGGGGGGATTTTGGGGAGCAGTACTTC
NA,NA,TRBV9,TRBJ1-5,CASSEGVNQPQHF,TGTGCCAGCAGCGAGGGGGTGAATCAGCCCCAGCATTTT
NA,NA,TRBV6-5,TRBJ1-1,CASSTRVEAFF,TGTGCCAGCAGTACCAGGGTAGAAGCTTTCTTT
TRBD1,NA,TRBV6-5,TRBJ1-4,CASRPDRGRNEKLFF,TGTGCCAGCAGACCCGACAGGGGCCGTAATGAAAAACTGTTTTTT
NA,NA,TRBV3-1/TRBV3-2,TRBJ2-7,CASSQVSREQYF,TGTGCCAGCAGCCAAGTTTCCCGCGAGCAGTACTTC
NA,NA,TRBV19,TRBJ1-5,CASSIEGLSNQPQHF,TGTGCCAGTAGTATAGAGGGACTAAGCAATCAGCCCCAGCATTTT
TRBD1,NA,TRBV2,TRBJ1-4,CASSHPPGGSEKLFF,TGTGCCAGCAGCCACCCCCCAGGGGGCAGCGAAAAACTGTTTTTT
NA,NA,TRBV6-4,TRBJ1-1,CASSPGDRNTEAFF,TGTGCCAGCAGTCCGGGGGATCGGAACACTGAAGCTTTCTTT
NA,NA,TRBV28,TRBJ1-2,CASSFSGDNYGYTF,TGTGCCAGCAGTTTTAGCGGGGACAACTATGGCTACACCTTC
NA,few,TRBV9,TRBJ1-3,CASSSTRQGNTIYF,TGTGCCAGCAGCTCGACGCGGCAGGGAAACACCATATATTTT
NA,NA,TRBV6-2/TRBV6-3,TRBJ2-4,CASSLEVVGIQYF,TGTGCCAGCAGCCTTGAGGTGGTTGGCATTCAGTACTTC
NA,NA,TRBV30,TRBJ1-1,CAWRARGDTEAFF,TGTGCCTGGAGAGCCAGGGGTGACACTGAAGCTTTCTTT
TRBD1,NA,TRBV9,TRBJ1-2,CASSPEGFNRGENGYTF,TGTGCCAGCAGCCCAGAGGGCTTTAACAGGGGAGAAAATGGCTACACCTTC
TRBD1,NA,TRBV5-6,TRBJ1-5,CASSQQGGGNQPQHF,TGTGCCAGCAGCCAACAGGGGGGGGGCAATCAGCCCCAGCATTTT
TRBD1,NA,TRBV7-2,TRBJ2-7,CASSFPDRGYEQYF,TGTGCCAGCAGCTTCCCGGACAGGGGCTACGAGCAGTACTTC
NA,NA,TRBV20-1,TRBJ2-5,CSASDSGETQYF,TGCAGTGCTAGTGACTCCGGGGAGACCCAGTACTTC
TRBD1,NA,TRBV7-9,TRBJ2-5,CASSLGTGFRETQYF,TGTGCCAGCAGCTTAGGGACAGGGTTTAGGGAGACCCAGTACTTC
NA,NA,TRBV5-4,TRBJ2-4,CASSLAQGPGVQYF,TGTGCCAGCAGCTTGGCCCAGGGGCCCGGGGTTCAGTACTTC
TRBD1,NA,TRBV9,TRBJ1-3,CASSDRGSLGNTIYF,TGTGCCAGCAGCGACAGGGGATCCCTTGGAAACACCATATATTTT
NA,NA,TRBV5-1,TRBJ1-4,CASSGNRELGNEKLFF,TGCGCCAGCAGCGGTAACAGGGAACTGGGTAATGAAAAACTGTTTTTT
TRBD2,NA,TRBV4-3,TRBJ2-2,CASSQGLAGVTGELFF,TGCGCCAGCAGCCAAGGACTAGCGGGAGTCACCGGGGAGCTGTTTTTT
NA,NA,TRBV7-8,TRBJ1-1,CASSSRTEYTEAFF,TGTGCCAGCAGCTCCAGGACAGAGTACACTGAAGCTTTCTTT
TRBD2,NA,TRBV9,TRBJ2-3,CASSVEAGVDTQYF,TGTGCCAGCAGCGTAGAAGCGGGGGTAGATACGCAGTATTTT
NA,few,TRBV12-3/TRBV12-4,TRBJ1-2,CASSLGSIYGYTF,TGTGCCAGCAGTTTAGGTTCCATCTATGGCTACACCTTC